These 5 T cell receptor beta chains were sequenced from one sample in a study of cytomegalovirus exposure and HLA in healthy donors (TCRdb year 2017). The library was built by means of the immunoSEQ multiplex PCR assay. For the multiplex PCR, a mixture combining 60 forward primers for TCR Vbeta segments and 13 reverse primers for TCR Jbeta segments was used. The table comes from immuneACCESS by way of TCRdb, which keeps in-frame sequences with V and J called. Part of the clones is missing from these tables; in studies checked, under half for an unresolved V gene and the rest for unknown reasons. The sample has roughly 190,000 clones on record, roughly 73% of them singletons. The ten top clones hold 2% to 2.5% of the sample. Material for sequencing was PBMCs. The receptors come from a woman aged 25 to 39 in good health and CMV-seropositive.

V is TRBV28 and J is TRBJ1-5; D unclear. Trimming pared 5 bases from V and 6 bases from J, leaving 14 bases between. The CDR3 totals 14 residues. Per the germline V gene, CDR1 is MDHEN and CDR2 is SYDVKM. The CDR3 loop reads CASSRLSVSQPQHF. The CDR3 bases are TGTGCCAGCAGTCGCCTCAGCGTTAGTCAGCCCCAGCATTTT.

The chain employs TRBV5-1 and TRBJ2-7; D is possibly TRBD1 (6 bases). CDR3 length: 14 residues. Germline CDR1 is SGHRS and CDR2 is YFSETQ. Trimming left V 0 bases short and J 2 bases short, with 9 bases between. As DNA, the CDR3 is TGCGCCAGCAGCTTGGACAGGGCCCCCTACGAGCAGTACTTC. Translating gives CASSLDRAPYEQYF. Filled out from reference TRBV5-1 and TRBJ2-7, the complete variable domain reads KAGVTQTPRYLIKTRGQQVTLSCSPISGHRSVSWYQQTPGQGLQFLFEYFSETQRNKGNFPGRFSGRQFSNSRSEMNVSTLELGDSALYLCASSLDRAPYEQYFGPGTRLTVT.

The V call is TRBV10-2, the J call TRBJ2-5, with TRBD1 matching 10 bases. The CDR3 is 14 amino acids. The trim removed 7 bases at V and 3 bases at J, leaving 5 bases unmatched. The V gene's germline CDR1 is WSHSY and CDR2 SAAADI. The CDR3 DNA reads as TGCGCCAGCATTAAGGACAGGGGGAAAGAGACCCAGTACTTC. It is translated as CASIKDRGKETQYF.

The chain employs TRBV30 and TRBJ1-3; D perhaps matches TRBD1 (6 bases). The V end lost 8 bases, the J end lost 0 bases, and 11 bases lay between the germline ends. There are 13 residues in the CDR3. The germline CDR1 and CDR2 sequences are GTSNPN and SVGIG (reference sequence). CDR3 sequence: CAGDRNSGNTIYF. The CDR3 DNA sequence: TGTGCCGGTGACAGGAACTCTGGAAACACCATATATTTT.

This chain connects TRBV7-9 to TRBJ1-4, with TRBD1 matching over 12 bases. Trimming cost V 4 bases and J 7 bases; bases outside gene matches: 4. Looked up from germline, CDR1 is SEHNR and CDR2 is FQNEAQ (reference sequence). The CDR3 runs to 15 residues. In DNA form, the CDR3 reads TGTGCCAGCAGCTCCGGGACAGGGGGCAGTGAAAAACTGTTTTTT. It specifies CASSSGTGGSEKLFF.